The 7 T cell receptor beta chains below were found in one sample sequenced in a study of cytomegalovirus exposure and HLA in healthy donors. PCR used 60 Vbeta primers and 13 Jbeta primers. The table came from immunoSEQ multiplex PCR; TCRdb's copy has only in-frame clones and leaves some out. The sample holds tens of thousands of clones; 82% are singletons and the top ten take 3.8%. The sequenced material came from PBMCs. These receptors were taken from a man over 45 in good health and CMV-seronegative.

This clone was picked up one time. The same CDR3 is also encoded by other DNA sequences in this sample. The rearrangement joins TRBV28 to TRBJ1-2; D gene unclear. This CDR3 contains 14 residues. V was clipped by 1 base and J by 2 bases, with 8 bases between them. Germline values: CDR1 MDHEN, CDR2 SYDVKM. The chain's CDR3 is CASSLSAGNYGYTF. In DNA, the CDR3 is TGTGCCAGCAGTTTATCTGCGGGAAACTATGGCTACACCTTC.

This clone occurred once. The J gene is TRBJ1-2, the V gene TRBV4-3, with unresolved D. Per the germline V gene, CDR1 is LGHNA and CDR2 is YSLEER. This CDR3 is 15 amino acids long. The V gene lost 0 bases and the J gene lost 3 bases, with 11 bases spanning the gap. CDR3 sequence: CASSQEIDGDYGYTF. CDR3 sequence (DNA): TGCGCCAGCAGCCAAGAAATTGACGGAGACTATGGCTACACCTTC.

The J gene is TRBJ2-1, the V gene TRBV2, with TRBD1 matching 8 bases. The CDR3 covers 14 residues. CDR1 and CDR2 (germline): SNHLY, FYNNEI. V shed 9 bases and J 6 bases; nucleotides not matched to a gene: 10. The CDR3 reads CASQPGGAFNEQFF. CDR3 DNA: TGTGCCAGTCAACCAGGGGGCGCCTTCAATGAGCAGTTCTTC.

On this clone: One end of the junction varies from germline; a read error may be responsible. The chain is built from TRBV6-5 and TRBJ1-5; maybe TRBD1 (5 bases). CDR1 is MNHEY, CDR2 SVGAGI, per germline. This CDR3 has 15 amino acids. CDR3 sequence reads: CASSDSGGSNQPQHF. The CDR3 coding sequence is TGTGCCAGCAGTGACTCTGGGGGGAGCAATCAGCCCCAGCATTTT.

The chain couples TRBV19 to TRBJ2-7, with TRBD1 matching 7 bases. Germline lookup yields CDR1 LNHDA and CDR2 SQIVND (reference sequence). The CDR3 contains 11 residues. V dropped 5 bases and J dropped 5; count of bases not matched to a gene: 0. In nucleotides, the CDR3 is TGTGCCAGTAGTCAGGGGGACGAGCAGTACTTC. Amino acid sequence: CASSQGDEQYF.

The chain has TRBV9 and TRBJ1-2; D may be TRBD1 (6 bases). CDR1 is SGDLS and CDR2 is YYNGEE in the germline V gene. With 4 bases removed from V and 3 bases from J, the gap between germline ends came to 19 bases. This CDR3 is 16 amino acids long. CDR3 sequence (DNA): TGTGCCAGCAGCCCTCGAGTACTTGGGGGCGACTATGGCTACACCTTC. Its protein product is CASSPRVLGGDYGYTF.

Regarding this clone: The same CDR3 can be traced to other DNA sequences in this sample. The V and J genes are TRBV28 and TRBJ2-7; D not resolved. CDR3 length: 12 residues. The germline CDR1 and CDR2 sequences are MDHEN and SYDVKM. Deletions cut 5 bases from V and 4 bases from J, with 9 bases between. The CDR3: CASSLSQYEQYF. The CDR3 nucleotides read TGTGCCAGCAGTCTCTCACAGTACGAGCAGTACTTC.